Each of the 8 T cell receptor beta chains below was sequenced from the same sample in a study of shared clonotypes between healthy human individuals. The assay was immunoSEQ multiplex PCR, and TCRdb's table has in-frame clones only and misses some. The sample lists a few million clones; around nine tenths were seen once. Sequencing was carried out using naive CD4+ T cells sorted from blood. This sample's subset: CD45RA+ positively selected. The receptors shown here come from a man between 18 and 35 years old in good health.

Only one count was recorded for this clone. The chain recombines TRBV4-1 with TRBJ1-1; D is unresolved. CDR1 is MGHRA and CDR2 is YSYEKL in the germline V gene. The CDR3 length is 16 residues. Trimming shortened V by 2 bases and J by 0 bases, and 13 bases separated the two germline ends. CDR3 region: CASSQPLRGMNTEAFF. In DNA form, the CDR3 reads TGCGCCAGCAGCCAACCCCTACGGGGAATGAACACTGAAGCTTTCTTT.

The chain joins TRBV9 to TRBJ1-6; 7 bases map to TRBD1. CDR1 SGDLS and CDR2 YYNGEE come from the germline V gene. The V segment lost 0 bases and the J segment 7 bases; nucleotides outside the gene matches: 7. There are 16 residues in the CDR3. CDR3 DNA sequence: TGTGCCAGCAGCGTAGACGCAGGGGGAAAAAATTCACCCCTCCACTTT. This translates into CASSVDAGGKNSPLHF.

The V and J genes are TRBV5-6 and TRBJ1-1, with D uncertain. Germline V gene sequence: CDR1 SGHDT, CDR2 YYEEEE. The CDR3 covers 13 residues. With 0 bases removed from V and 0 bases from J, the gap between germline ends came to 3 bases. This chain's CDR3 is CASSLELNTEAFF. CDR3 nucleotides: TGTGCCAGCAGCTTGGAACTGAACACTGAAGCTTTCTTT.

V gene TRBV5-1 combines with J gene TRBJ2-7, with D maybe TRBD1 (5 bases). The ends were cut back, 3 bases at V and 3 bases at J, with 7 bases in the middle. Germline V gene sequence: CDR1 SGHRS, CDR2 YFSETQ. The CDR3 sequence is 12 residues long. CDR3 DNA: TGCGCCAGCAGCTCGACAGTCTACGAGCAGTACTTC. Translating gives CASSSTVYEQYF. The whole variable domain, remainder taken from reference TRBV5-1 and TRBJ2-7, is KAGVTQTPRYLIKTRGQQVTLSCSPISGHRSVSWYQQTPGQGLQFLFEYFSETQRNKGNFPGRFSGRQFSNSRSEMNVSTLELGDSALYLCASSSTVYEQYFGPGTRLTVT.

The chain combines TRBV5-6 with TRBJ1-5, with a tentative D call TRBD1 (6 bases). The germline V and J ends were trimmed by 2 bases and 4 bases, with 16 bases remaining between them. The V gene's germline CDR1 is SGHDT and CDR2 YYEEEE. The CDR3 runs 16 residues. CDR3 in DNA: TGTGCCAGCAGCTTAAGATCCAGGGGAGGGAATCAGCCCCAGCATTTT. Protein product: CASSLRSRGGNQPQHF.

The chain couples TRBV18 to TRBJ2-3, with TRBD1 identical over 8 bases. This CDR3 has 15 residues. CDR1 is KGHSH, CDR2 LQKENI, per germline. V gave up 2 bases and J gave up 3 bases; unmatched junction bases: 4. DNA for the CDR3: TGTGCCAGCTCACCAGGACAGGGCTTGACAGATACGCAGTATTTT. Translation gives CASSPGQGLTDTQYF. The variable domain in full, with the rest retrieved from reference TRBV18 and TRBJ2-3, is NAGVMQNPRHLVRRRGQEARLRCSPMKGHSHVYWYRQLPEEGLKFMVYLQKENIIDESGMPKERFSAEFPKEGPSILRIQQVVRGDSAAYFCASSPGQGLTDTQYFGPGTRLTVL.

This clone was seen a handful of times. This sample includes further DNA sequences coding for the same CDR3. The CDR3 reads CASSPRQGTNTEAFF. The CDR3 nucleotides read TGTGCCAGCAGCCCTCGACAAGGAACTAACACTGAAGCTTTCTTT. The chain recombines TRBV9 with TRBJ1-1; D call uncertain. Trimming removed 4 bases from V and 2 bases from J, with 15 bases in between. Germline CDR1 and CDR2: SGDLS and YYNGEE. The CDR3 has 15 amino acids.

CDR3 protein: CASSGRDRAGNTIYF. The CDR3 bases are TGTGCCAGCAGTGGCCGGGACAGAGCCGGAAACACCATATATTTT. The chain has TRBV6-1 and TRBJ1-3; 7 bases map to TRBD1. The junction had 7 bases not matched to a gene; V was cut back by 4 bases and J by 4 bases. The CDR3 totals 15 residues. Germline lookup yields CDR1 MNHNS and CDR2 SASEGT.